Below are 21 T cell receptor beta chains sequenced from a single sample in a study of CD8 T cells in ankylosing spondylitis (TCRdb year 2017). To prepare the library, 5' RACE was applied. Reads for this sample came from an Illumina HiSeq 2500. TCRdb redid the processing of the public reads, applying fastp at Q25 and MiXCR, and retained in-frame beta chains. Each CDR3 protein gets just one entry, which takes the most common genes and DNA from the rows behind it. This sample holds 250,000 to 300,000 distinct CDR3 sequences; 15% to 20% were observed only once. Of the sample, around 32% is held by the ten largest clones. Input material: blood, either unsorted or a sorted T cell fraction (not recorded which). The receptors shown here come from a male donor with ankylosing spondylitis or in good health (not recorded which).

CDR3 sequence reads: CASSPDRGRDTGELFF. CDR3 coding DNA: TGTGCCAGCAGCCCGGACAGGGGACGGGACACCGGGGAGCTGTTTTTT. This sequence joins TRBV6-1 and TRBJ2-2; TRBD1 aligns across 9 bases. The CDR3 extends over 16 amino acids. J lost 3 bases, V lost 6 bases, and 8 bases had no gene match. Per germline, CDR1 MNHNS and CDR2 SASEGT.

This chain links TRBV27 with TRBJ1-1, with TRBD1 identical over 10 bases. Germline V lookup: CDR1 MNHEY, CDR2 SMNVEV (reference sequence). The J segment lost 3 bases and the V segment lost 2 bases, leaving 6 bases of the junction unmatched. The CDR3 has 16 residues. For the CDR3, the DNA is TGTGCCAGCAGTTTAATGGAAGGGACAGGGGACACTGAAGCTTTCTTT. Translated: CASSLMEGTGDTEAFF.

This clonotype was counted between two and nine times. CDR3 in amino acids: CASTPQTGLGRDTEAFF. CDR3 sequence (DNA): TGTGCCAGCACCCCCCAAACAGGGCTTGGGAGGGACACTGAAGCTTTCTTT. This sequence joins TRBV12-3 or TRBV12-4 and TRBJ1-1; D is perhaps TRBD1 (6 bases). The CDR3 sequence is 17 residues long. Trimming removed 7 bases at V and 3 bases at J, with 24 bases between.

This clonotype was seen only a few times. The chain has TRBV4-1 and TRBJ2-5; no definite D call. Trimming took 0 bases from V and 0 from J, leaving 8 bases between them. Per the germline V gene, CDR1 is MGHRA and CDR2 is YSYEKL. This CDR3 comprises 15 residues. The CDR3 DNA reads as TGCGCCAGCAGCCAAGAGACGGTAAACCAAGAGACCCAGTACTTC. The encoded protein is CASSQETVNQETQYF.

J is TRBJ2-7 and V is TRBV27; D unresolved. Per germline, CDR1 MNHEY and CDR2 SMNVEV (reference sequence). The CDR3 loop spans 13 amino acids. V gave up 2 bases and J gave up 1 base, with 6 bases separating them. The CDR3 DNA reads TGTGCCAGCAGTTTACGGCATTCCTACGAGCAGTACTTC. Translating it yields CASSLRHSYEQYF.

The genes are TRBV7-2 and TRBJ2-4; 16 bases match TRBD2. After removal of 3 bases from V and 3 bases from J, the junction contained 8 bases not matched to a gene. Looked up from germline, CDR1 is SGHTA and CDR2 is FQGNSA. This CDR3 has 19 residues. The CDR3 bases are TGTGCCAGCAGCTTTGCGGGACTAGCGGGAGGGGAGGACAAAAACATTCAGTACTTC. Its translation is CASSFAGLAGGEDKNIQYF.

This clonotype occurred a few times. The chain recombines TRBV29-1 with TRBJ2-2; the D is unclear. This CDR3 spans 15 amino acids. The germline V gene encodes CDR1 SQVTM and CDR2 ANQGSEA. The ends were cut back, 2 bases at V and 2 bases at J, with 12 bases in the middle. The CDR3 DNA reads as TGCAGCGTTGAATCTCCCCAACCTAACACCGGGGAGCTGTTTTTT. Translated: CSVESPQPNTGELFF.

V is TRBV4-3 and J is TRBJ2-7; possibly TRBD2 for D (7 bases). The germline V gene encodes CDR1 LGHNA and CDR2 YSLEER. CDR3 length: 15 amino acids. With 1 base removed from V and 3 bases from J, the gap between germline ends came to 13 bases. The CDR3 reads CASSQAAGDYYEQYF. The CDR3 nucleotides read TGCGCCAGCAGCCAAGCGGCAGGGGACTACTACGAGCAGTACTTC.

The chain links TRBV5-1 to TRBJ2-2; D is ambiguous. CDR3 length equals 17 residues. In germline, CDR1 is SGHRS, CDR2 YFSETQ. V lost 0 bases to trimming and J lost 2 bases, with 14 bases between them. CDR3 DNA sequence: TGCGCCAGCAGCTTGGACACATGGCAGCCCAACACCGGGGAGCTGTTTTTT. This translates into CASSLDTWQPNTGELFF.

This clonotype has ten or more counts. V usage is TRBV27 and J usage is TRBJ1-1, with D tentatively TRBD1 (5 bases). The V end was cut by 2 bases, the J end by 0 bases, with 10 bases between. The CDR3 runs to 15 residues. Germline V lookup: CDR1 MNHEY, CDR2 SMNVEV (reference sequence). CDR3 residues: CASSLIGGVNTEAFF. DNA for the CDR3: TGTGCCAGCAGTTTAATCGGGGGGGTGAACACTGAAGCTTTCTTT.

This chain joins TRBV29-1 and TRBJ2-1; no definite D call. With 5 bases removed from V and 0 bases from J, the gap between germline ends came to 11 bases. Germline V gene data show CDR1 as SQVTM and CDR2 as ANQGSEA. The CDR3 extends over 14 amino acids. DNA for the CDR3: TGCAGCGTTTCGACCGTGAGCTCCTACAATGAGCAGTTCTTC. It encodes CSVSTVSSYNEQFF.

The chain combines TRBV11-2 with TRBJ2-3, with 7 nucleotides matching TRBD2. V was pared by 7 bases and J by 2 bases, with 3 bases of the junction left unmatched. The CDR3 is 13 amino acids. Germline-derived CDR1 and CDR2 are SGHAT and FQNNGV. The CDR3: CASNWDYTDTQYF. CDR3 sequence (DNA): TGTGCCAGCAACTGGGACTACACAGATACGCAGTATTTT.

The genes are TRBV7-9 and TRBJ2-3, with 8 bases matching TRBD2. Trimming removed 7 bases from V and 9 bases from J; junction bases left unmatched: 6. The germline V gene has CDR1 SEHNR and CDR2 FQNEAQ (reference sequence). This CDR3 contains 12 residues. The chain's CDR3 is CASKDSGITQYF. DNA for the CDR3: TGTGCCAGCAAGGATAGCGGGATCACGCAGTATTTT.

This clonotype was detected a few times. This chain connects TRBV15 to TRBJ2-3; D ambiguous. V lost 2 bases to trimming and J lost 1 base, with 10 bases between them. The germline CDR1 and CDR2 sequences are LNHNV and YYDKDF (reference sequence). The CDR3 is 15 amino acids. DNA for the CDR3: TGTGCCACCAGCAGATGGACGCGAGGCACAGATACGCAGTATTTT. Its protein is CATSRWTRGTDTQYF.

In this sample, this clonotype turned up a few times. The CDR3 sequence is CASSYSVRAEAFF. The CDR3 DNA sequence: TGTGCCAGCAGTTACTCGGTCAGAGCTGAAGCTTTCTTT. This rearrangement joins TRBV6-2 or TRBV6-3 to TRBJ1-1; D uncertain. Germline CDR1 is MNHEY and CDR2 is SVGEGT. V dropped 0 bases and J dropped 6 bases, with 8 bases sitting between them. The CDR3 totals 13 residues.

This clonotype was detected only a few times. The chain is built from TRBV28 and TRBJ2-7, with a weak D call TRBD2 (6 bases). The CDR3 has 14 residues. Germline V gene sequence: CDR1 MDHEN, CDR2 SYDVKM. Trimming stripped 6 bases from V and 2 bases from J, with 14 bases between. The CDR3 sequence is CASRDAGPPYEQYF. The CDR3 DNA reads as TGTGCCAGCAGGGATGCGGGACCCCCCTACGAGCAGTACTTC.

This rearrangement joins TRBV6-2 or TRBV6-3 to TRBJ2-7, with 12 bases fitting TRBD2. The CDR3 extends over 16 amino acids. CDR1 is MNHEY, CDR2 SVGEGT, per germline. The V segment lost 4 bases and the J segment 6 bases; nucleotides outside the gene matches: 10. CDR3 region: CASSLGLAGHVAEQYF. DNA of the CDR3: TGTGCCAGCAGTTTGGGACTAGCGGGTCATGTTGCCGAGCAGTACTTC.

This clonotype was counted a few times. J is TRBJ2-7 and V is TRBV20-1; a possible D gene is TRBD2 (5 bases). Germline assignment: CDR1 DFQATT and CDR2 SNEGSKA (reference sequence). Trimming took 2 bases from V and 0 from J, leaving 14 bases between them. The CDR3 covers 15 residues. The CDR3 spells CSARQPGTNSYEQYF. For the CDR3, the DNA is TGCAGTGCTAGACAACCGGGAACGAACTCCTACGAGCAGTACTTC.

This rearrangement joins TRBV5-6 to TRBJ2-1; 7 positions agree with TRBD2. J was trimmed by 5 bases and V by 0 bases; bases with no gene match: 5. Germline CDR1 and CDR2: SGHDT and YYEEEE. The CDR3 runs to 15 residues. CDR3 in DNA: TGTGCCAGCAGCTTGGTTTGGGGGGGAGACAATGAGCAGTTCTTC. Translation: CASSLVWGGDNEQFF.

The chain couples TRBV15 to TRBJ2-3; 9 bases map to TRBD2. Germline loops: CDR1 LNHNV, CDR2 YYDKDF (reference sequence). There are 16 residues in the CDR3. The junction had 6 bases not matched to a gene; V was cut back by 0 bases and J by 5 bases. In DNA form, the CDR3 reads TGTGCCACCAGCAGAGATCGTCTAGCGGGGTTAGATACGCAGTATTTT. Translated: CATSRDRLAGLDTQYF.

This clonotype showed up just a few times. The chain couples TRBV28 to TRBJ1-2; maybe TRBD1 (6 bases). The CDR3 sequence is 17 residues long. CDR1 is MDHEN and CDR2 is SYDVKM in the germline V gene. V lost 6 bases and J lost 2, with 22 bases in between. This CDR3 is CASSSSFRDTKNYGYTF. CDR3 in DNA: TGTGCCAGCAGCTCTTCTTTCCGGGACACGAAGAACTATGGCTACACCTTC.